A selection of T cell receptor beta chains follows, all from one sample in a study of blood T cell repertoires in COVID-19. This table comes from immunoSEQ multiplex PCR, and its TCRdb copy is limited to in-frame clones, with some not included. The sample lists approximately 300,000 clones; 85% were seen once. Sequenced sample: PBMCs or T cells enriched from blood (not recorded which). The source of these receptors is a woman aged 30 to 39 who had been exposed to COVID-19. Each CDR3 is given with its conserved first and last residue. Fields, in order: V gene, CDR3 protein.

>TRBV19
CASSVDRAGNTIYF
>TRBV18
CASSRGQGEGQPQHF
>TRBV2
CASRPGQGRYSPLHF
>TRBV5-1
CASSQGQFQETQYF
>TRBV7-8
CASSLVRGNTEAFF
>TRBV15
CATSRIPGQGAQPQHF
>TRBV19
CASSRGDRDTDTQYF
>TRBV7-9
CASSLADRPYGYTF
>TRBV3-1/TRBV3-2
CASSPGYERSTEAFF
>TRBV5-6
CASSLEAGENTEAFF
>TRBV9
CASSVGFSGSTYEQYF